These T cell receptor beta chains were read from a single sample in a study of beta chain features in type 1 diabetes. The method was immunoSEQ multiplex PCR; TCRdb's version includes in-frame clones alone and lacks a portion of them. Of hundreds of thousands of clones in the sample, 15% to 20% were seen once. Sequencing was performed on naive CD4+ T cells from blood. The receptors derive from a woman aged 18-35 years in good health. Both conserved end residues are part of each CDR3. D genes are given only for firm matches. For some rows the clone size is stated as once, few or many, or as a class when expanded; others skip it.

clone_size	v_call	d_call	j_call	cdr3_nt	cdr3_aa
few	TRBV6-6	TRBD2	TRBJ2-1	TGTGCCAGCACCACGGGGGGTGGGGTAATTAATGAGCAGTTCTTC	CASTTGGGVINEQFF
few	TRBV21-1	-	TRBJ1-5	TGTGCCAGCAGCGCCCGGGCCCCTAAAGGTCGGGGGTCGGATCAGCCCCAGCATTTT	CASSARAPKGRGSDQPQHF
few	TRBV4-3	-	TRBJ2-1	TGCGCCAGCAGCCACGAGAACCGGGCAGCACAGTTCTTC	CASSHENRAAQFF
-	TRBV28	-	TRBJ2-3	TGTGCCAGCAGTTTTCTGGGCGGAGGTCCAGATACGCAGTATTTT	CASSFLGGGPDTQYF
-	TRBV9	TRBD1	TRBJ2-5	TGTGCCAGCAGCGTAGGGACAGGGGGTGGTGAGACCCAGTACTTC	CASSVGTGGGETQYF
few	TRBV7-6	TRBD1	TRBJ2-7	TGTGCCAGCAGCAAGACAGGGTTGCGGGAGCAGTACTTC	CASSKTGLREQYF
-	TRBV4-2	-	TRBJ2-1	TGTGCCAGCAGCCAAGGAGTTAGCCCGGTCTTC	CASSQGVSPVF
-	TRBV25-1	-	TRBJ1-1	TGTGCCAGCAGTGGACAGGAAATCGGTGAAGCTTTCTTT	CASSGQEIGEAFF
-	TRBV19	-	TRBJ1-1	TGTGCCAGTAGTATGTGGGTGTTGACTGAAGCTTTCTTT	CASSMWVLTEAFF
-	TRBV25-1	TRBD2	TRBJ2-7	TGTGCCAGCTCAGTAGCGGGAGCCTACGAGCAGTACTTC	CASSVAGAYEQYF
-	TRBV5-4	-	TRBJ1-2	TGTGCCAGCAGCTTAGCACGGGGCGGCAGGGGCGACTATGGCTACACCTTC	CASSLARGGRGDYGYTF
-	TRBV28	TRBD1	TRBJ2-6	TGTGCCACCCGATCGTTAGGGGGCGCAGTATGGAACGTCCTGACTTTC	CATRSLGGAVWNVLTF
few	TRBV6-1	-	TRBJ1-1	TGTGCCAGCAGCGTCGTAAGGGCATCGAACACTGAAGCTTTCTTT	CASSVVRASNTEAFF
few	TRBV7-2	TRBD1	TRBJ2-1	TGTGCCAGCAGCTTAGCTGGTGGGACAGAGGTAGGCAATGAGCAGTTCTTC	CASSLAGGTEVGNEQFF
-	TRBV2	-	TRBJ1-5	TGTGCCAGCAGCCCGGGGGGGACCCAGCATTTT	CASSPGGTQHF
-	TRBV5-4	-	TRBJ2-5	TGTGCCAGCAGCTTTGGTGGGAGGTACCAAGAGACCCAGTACTTC	CASSFGGRYQETQYF
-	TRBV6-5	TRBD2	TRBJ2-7	TGTGCCAGCAGTTCGCCTAGCGGGCTCTACGAGCAGTACTTC	CASSSPSGLYEQYF
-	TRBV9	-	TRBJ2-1	TGTGCCAGCAGCGACCTAGCGACACGTGGCGATGAGCAGTTCTTC	CASSDLATRGDEQFF
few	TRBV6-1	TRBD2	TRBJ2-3	TGTGCCAGCAGTGAAATGGCTAGCGGGAGGACAGATACGCAGTATTTT	CASSEMASGRTDTQYF
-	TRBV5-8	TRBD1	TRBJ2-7	TGTGCCAGCAGCAAAGGGACAGACTACGAGCAGTACTTC	CASSKGTDYEQYF